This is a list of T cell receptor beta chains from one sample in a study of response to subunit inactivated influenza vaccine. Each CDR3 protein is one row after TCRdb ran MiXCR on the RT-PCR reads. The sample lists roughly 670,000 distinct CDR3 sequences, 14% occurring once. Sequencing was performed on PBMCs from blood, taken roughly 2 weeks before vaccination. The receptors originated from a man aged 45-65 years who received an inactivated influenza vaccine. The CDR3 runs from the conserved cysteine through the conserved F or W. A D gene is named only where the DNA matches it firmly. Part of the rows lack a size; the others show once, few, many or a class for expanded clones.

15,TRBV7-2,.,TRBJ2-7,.,TGTGCCAGCAGCTTTAGACAGACGAATCACTACGAGCAGTACTTC,CASSFRQTNHYEQYF
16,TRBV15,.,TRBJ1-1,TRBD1,TGTGCCACCAGCATTCCGGGACAGGGAGTGGGCACTGAAGCTTTCTTT,CATSIPGQGVGTEAFF
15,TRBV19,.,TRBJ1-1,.,TGTGCCAGTAGAACGGGACACGGCGGTTTCACTGAAGCTTTCTTT,CASRTGHGGFTEAFF
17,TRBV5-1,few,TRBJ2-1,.,TGCGCCAGCAGCACCCGGTGGATCGAGGGGGCCTACAATGAGCAGTTCTTC,CASSTRWIEGAYNEQFF
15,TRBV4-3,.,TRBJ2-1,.,TGCGCCAGCAGCCAAGATGGCATTTCCTACAATGAGCAGTTCTTC,CASSQDGISYNEQFF
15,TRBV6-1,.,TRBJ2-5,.,TGTGCCAGCGGTGGGGGGCGCGGGGTAGGAGAGACCCAGTACTTC,CASGGGRGVGETQYF
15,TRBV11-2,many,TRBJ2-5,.,TGTGCCAGCAGCTTAGGAAGAAGGTATCAAGAGACCCAGTACTTC,CASSLGRRYQETQYF
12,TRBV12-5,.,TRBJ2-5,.,TGTGCTAGTGGCCCCACCAAAGAGACCCAGTACTTC,CASGPTKETQYF
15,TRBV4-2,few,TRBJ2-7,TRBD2,TGTGCCAGCAGCCAAGGACTAGCGGGAGAGGGGGAGCAGTACTTC,CASSQGLAGEGEQYF
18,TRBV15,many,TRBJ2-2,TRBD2,TGTGCCACCAGCATGCCCTGGGGTAGCGGGATGCGGGCCGGGGAGCTGTTTTTT,CATSMPWGSGMRAGELFF
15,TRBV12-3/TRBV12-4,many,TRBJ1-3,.,TGTGCCAGCAGTTTACTGGGGGCGGTTGGAAACACCATATATTTT,CASSLLGAVGNTIYF
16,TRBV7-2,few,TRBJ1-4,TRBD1,TGTGCCAGCAGTAGAGATTCACAGGGGACTAATGAAAAACTGTTTTTT,CASSRDSQGTNEKLFF
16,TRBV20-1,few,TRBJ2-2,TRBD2,TGCAGTGCTAGAGCCGCTAGCGGGAGTAACACCGGGGAGCTGTTTTTT,CSARAASGSNTGELFF
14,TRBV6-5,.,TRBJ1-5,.,TGTGCCAGCAGTTACTCGTGGGGTAATCAGCCCCAGCATTTT,CASSYSWGNQPQHF
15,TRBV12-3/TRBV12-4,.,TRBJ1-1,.,TGTGCCAGCAACATTCGACAGTACATGAACACTGAGGCTTTCTTT,CASNIRQYMNTEAFF
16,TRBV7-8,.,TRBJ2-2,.,TGTGCCAGCAGCTTAGCTTCGACACGGGACACCGGGGAGCTGTTTTTT,CASSLASTRDTGELFF
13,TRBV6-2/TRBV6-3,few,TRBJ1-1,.,TGTGCCAGCAGGCCCCCGGTTAACACTGAAGCTTTCTTT,CASRPPVNTEAFF
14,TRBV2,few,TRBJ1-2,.,TGTGCCAGCAGTGGACTCGGATCTAACTATGGCTACACCTTC,CASSGLGSNYGYTF
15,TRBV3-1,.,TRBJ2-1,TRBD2,TGTGCCAGCAGCCAGACTAGCGGGAGGCGTAATGAGCAGTTCTTC,CASSQTSGRRNEQFF
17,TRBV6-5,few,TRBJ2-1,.,TGTGCCAGCAGTTACTCGATGAGGACTCCTCCCTACAATGAGCAGTTCTTC,CASSYSMRTPPYNEQFF